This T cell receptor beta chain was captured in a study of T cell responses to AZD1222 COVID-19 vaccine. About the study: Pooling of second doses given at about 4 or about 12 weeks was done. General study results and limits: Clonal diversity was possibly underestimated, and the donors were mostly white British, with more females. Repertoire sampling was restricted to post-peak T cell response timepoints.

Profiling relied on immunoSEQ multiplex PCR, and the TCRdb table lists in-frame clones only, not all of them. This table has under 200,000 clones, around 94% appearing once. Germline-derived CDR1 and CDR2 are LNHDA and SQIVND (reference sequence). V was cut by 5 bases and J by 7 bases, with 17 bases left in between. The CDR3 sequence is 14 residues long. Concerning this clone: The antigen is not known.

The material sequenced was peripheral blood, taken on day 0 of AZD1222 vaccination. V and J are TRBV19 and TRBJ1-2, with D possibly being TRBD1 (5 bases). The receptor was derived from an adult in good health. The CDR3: CASSFRDGHTGYTF. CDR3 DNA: TGTGCCAGTAGTTTCCGGGACGGACATACTGGCTACACCTTC.